These 14 T cell receptor beta chains were all obtained from the same sample, sequenced in a study of blood T cell repertoires in COVID-19. TCRdb's copy holds only in-frame clones and misses some; the assay was immunoSEQ multiplex PCR. This table has about 360,000 clones, more than 65% appearing once. The sequencing input was peripheral blood. The receptors were gathered from a human donor with acute or convalescent COVID-19. The donor label of this sample is uncertain.

V is TRBV5-6 and J is TRBJ2-7; possibly TRBD1 for D (5 bases). Trimming removed 4 bases from V and 2 bases from J, with 16 bases in between. Germline values: CDR1 SGHDT, CDR2 YYEEEE. The CDR3 length is 15 residues. The chain's CDR3 is CASSGRLGVAYEQYF. CDR3 DNA sequence: TGTGCCAGCAGCGGGCGATTAGGGGTCGCCTACGAGCAGTACTTC.

This chain uses TRBV12-5 with TRBJ2-2; D is unresolved. Per germline, CDR1 LGHNT and CDR2 FRNRAP. The CDR3 has 15 amino acids. V was cut by 0 bases and J by 3 bases, with 8 bases left in between. In DNA form, the CDR3 reads TGTGCTAGTGGTTTGGTAATCCGGGACACCGGGGAGCTGTTTTTT. As protein: CASGLVIRDTGELFF. Variable domain in full (rest from reference TRBV12-5 and TRBJ2-2): DARVTQTPRHKVTEMGQEVTMRCQPILGHNTVFWYRQTMMQGLELLAYFRNRAPLDDSGMPKDRFSAEMPDATLATLKIQPSEPRDSAVYFCASGLVIRDTGELFFGEGSRLTVL.

J is TRBJ2-7 and V is TRBV10-3; 9 bases line up with TRBD2. V dropped 8 bases and J dropped 0; count of bases not matched to a gene: 5. This CDR3 region has 14 residues. CDR1 is ENHRY and CDR2 is SYGVKD in the germline V gene. The chain's CDR3 is CAISAGGTSYEQYF. CDR3 DNA: TGTGCCATCTCCGCGGGGGGGACCTCCTACGAGCAGTACTTC.

The V and J genes are TRBV29-1 and TRBJ2-1, with D unresolved. CDR3 length: 14 amino acids. Germline CDR1 is SQVTM and CDR2 is ANQGSEA. Between the trimmed V and J ends, which lost 5 bases and 4 bases, there was a span of 15 bases. The CDR3 loop reads CSVTQTSGYNEQFF. The CDR3 nucleotides read TGCAGCGTTACCCAGACGTCCGGGTACAATGAGCAGTTCTTC.

About this clone itself: The same CDR3 also results from other DNA sequences found in this sample. The V gene is TRBV18, the J gene TRBJ2-3, with 8 nucleotides matching TRBD2. V was clipped by 5 bases and J by 0 bases; unmatched bases: 1. Germline V lookup: CDR1 KGHSH, CDR2 LQKENI. The CDR3 length is 14 residues. The chain's CDR3 is CASSTSGSTDTQYF. Written as DNA, the CDR3 is TGTGCCAGCTCAACTAGCGGCAGCACAGATACGCAGTATTTT.

The chain carries TRBV9 and TRBJ1-1, with TRBD1 matching 8 bases. CDR1 SGDLS and CDR2 YYNGEE come from the germline V gene. The CDR3 has 16 amino acids. With 3 bases clipped from V and 6 bases from J, the junction kept 13 bases outside the gene matches. The CDR3 nucleotides are TGTGCCAGCAGCGGACGGCAGGGGGCGGGGAAGGCTGAAGCTTTCTTT. Translating gives CASSGRQGAGKAEAFF.

CDR3 amino acids: CASSLLGANEAFF. In DNA, the CDR3 is TGTGCCAGCAGCTTGTTGGGGGCGAATGAAGCTTTCTTT. This chain uses TRBV5-6 with TRBJ1-1; D is possibly TRBD1 (6 bases). The CDR3 runs to 13 residues. V was clipped by 1 base and J by 7 bases, with 11 bases between them. Germline V lookup: CDR1 SGHDT, CDR2 YYEEEE.

The gene calls are TRBV6-5 and TRBJ1-2, with 7 bases aligning to TRBD1. This CDR3 spans 14 amino acids. V shed 0 bases, J shed 6 bases, and the junction held 4 bases outside the gene matches. Per the germline V gene, CDR1 is MNHEY and CDR2 is SVGAGI. The CDR3 DNA is TGTGCCAGCAGTTACTCCGGACAGGCCGATGGCTACACCTTC. It specifies CASSYSGQADGYTF.

This sequence joins TRBV4-1 and TRBJ2-4; 7 bases are a match to TRBD1. Germline CDR1 MGHRA, CDR2 YSYEKL. V shed 0 bases, J shed 7 bases, and the junction held 3 bases outside the gene matches. The CDR3 spans 14 residues. The CDR3 spells CASSQETGVNIQYF. The DNA of the CDR3 is TGCGCCAGCAGCCAAGAAACAGGGGTGAACATTCAGTACTTC.

The chain employs TRBV18 and TRBJ2-1, with 10 bases identical to TRBD2. Germline V gives CDR1 KGHSH, CDR2 LQKENI. This CDR3 has 18 amino acids. Trimming took 2 bases from V and 6 from J; bases not matched to a gene: 13. CDR3 in amino acids: CASSPVPSGSGLLNEQFF. In DNA, the CDR3 is TGTGCCAGCTCACCAGTGCCTAGCGGGAGTGGTTTACTCAATGAGCAGTTCTTC.

This chain connects TRBV2 to TRBJ1-2; no clear D. The V end was cut by 3 bases, the J end by 2 bases, with 10 bases between. This CDR3 spans 14 amino acids. Germline V gene sequence: CDR1 SNHLY, CDR2 FYNNEI. The CDR3 region is CASSEVRGNYGYTF. The DNA of the CDR3 is TGTGCCAGCAGTGAGGTCCGGGGAAACTATGGCTACACCTTC.

The chain carries TRBV7-9 and TRBJ2-3; D is possibly TRBD1 (5 bases). Germline-derived CDR1 and CDR2 are SEHNR and FQNEAQ (reference sequence). V lost 3 bases, J lost 2 bases, and 15 bases lay in between. The CDR3 spans 16 residues. Here the CDR3 DNA reads TGTGCCAGCAGCTTGATTTTTTCAGGGATCACAGATACGCAGTATTTT. It translates to CASSLIFSGITDTQYF.

This rearrangement joins TRBV7-2 to TRBJ1-4; 7 nucleotides line up with TRBD1. CDR3 length equals 15 residues. CDR1 and CDR2 from the germline V gene are SGHTA and FQGNSA. V gave up 5 bases and J gave up 6 bases; unmatched junction bases: 9. The CDR3 DNA reads as TGTGCCAGCAGCAAACAGACAGGGTTAGATGAAAAACTGTTTTTT. Protein: CASSKQTGLDEKLFF. Looking up the rest from reference TRBV7-2 and TRBJ1-4 gives the full variable domain: GAGVSQSPSNKVTEKGKDVELRCDPISGHTALYWYRQSLGQGLEFLIYFQGNSAPDKSGLPSDRFSAERTGGSVSTLTIQRTQQEDSAVYLCASSKQTGLDEKLFFGSGTQLSVL.

At least ten counts were recorded for this clone. V is TRBV6-5 and J is TRBJ1-6; D remains unclear. This CDR3 has 15 residues. Germline V gene lookup returns CDR1 MNHEY and CDR2 SVGAGI. V lost 6 bases to trimming and J lost 1 base, with 10 bases between them. The chain's CDR3 is CASRTGFSYNSPLHF. The DNA of the CDR3 is TGTGCCAGCAGGACTGGTTTTTCCTATAATTCACCCCTCCACTTT.